This TCR beta chain was identified in a study of CD8 T cells in seronegative destructive rheumatoid arthritis (dated by TCRdb to the early 2020s). In terms of the full investigation: Most of the eight CND-RA patients were receiving biological drugs at sampling. Peripheral CD8+ TCRbeta repertoires of CCP-negative destructive rheumatoid arthritis (CND-RA) patients were compared with newly diagnosed seropositive RA, seronegative RA and healthy controls. The seropositive RA, seronegative RA and healthy control comparison cohorts were obtained from an earlier published TCRbeta dataset rather than being newly sequenced. The full study reports these points: The small size of the CND-RA cohort was noted as a limitation of the study. With age adjusted for, CD8+ TCRbeta repertoires in CND-RA patients appeared less diverse and more clonal than repertoires in other RA subtypes. Across the 110,000 or so clonotypes tested, no public clonotype enrichment survived Benjamini-Hochberg correction. Compared with controls and other RA subtypes, CND-RA repertoires contained more CMV-reactive and fewer influenza A-reactive CD8+ TCRbeta sequences. A distinct set of enriched public clonotypes appeared to be carried by CND-RA patients, and this finding was interpreted by the authors as support for a separate disease subset. Because no diagnostic samples were available, the TCR repertoire differences may partly reflect poor disease control over the years rather than being present at onset.

TCRbeta sequencing used genomic DNA from CD8+ cells, following the manufacturer's instructions. TCRbeta sequencing used the immunoSEQ assay and was run at a genomics technology centre in Finland. Per the original workflow: The clonotype tables produced by the immunoSEQ preprocessing pipeline were converted into VDJtools format, and any non-productive clonotypes were filtered out. Samples with fewer than 10,000 reads were excluded, the remaining samples were subsampled to 10,000 reads, and most of the eight CND-RA samples were retained. Using the VDJtools CalcDiversityStats function on data subsampled to 10,000 reads, the Shannon-Wiener, Simpson and clonality indices were calculated. To infer antigen specificity, non-singleton TCRbeta clonotypes were hard-matched against VDJdb, meaning no mismatches were allowed. CDR3 sequences that differed by a single amino acid (Hamming distance 1) were grouped into clusters that potentially share antigen targets. After each group was resampled to six samples, one-sided Fisher's exact tests checked public clonotypes for group enrichment, with the whole procedure repeated ten times. The table was pulled from immuneACCESS by TCRdb, which kept in-frame rearrangements only. Such tables lose some clones; where checked, under half of the loss comes from unresolved V genes, and the rest has no known cause. The V and J calls and clone size are taken from that table; D and trimming were inferred from the DNA. Across this sample there are 13,000 or so clones, with about four fifths seen only once. The leading ten clones occupy 27% of the sample.

The CDR3 sequence holds 19 residues, the cysteine and phenylalanine included. The only DNA kept is the CDR3, 57 bases in frame from the first base. CDR1 and CDR2 (SGHVS, FQNEAQ) derive from the germline V gene. Unmatched junction bases come to 13, with V trimmed by 4 bases and J by 0 bases. The CND-RA patients tested negative on the clinical CCP2 antibody test, and joint destruction in these patients kept progressing despite active therapy. Every CND-RA patient had failed conventional anti-rheumatic therapy and showed typical joint destruction in the wrists and ankles. CND-RA patients were sampled after long disease histories, spanning decades in several cases, rather than at diagnosis. Each patient provided about 53 millilitres of EDTA-anticoagulated peripheral blood. Ficoll-Paque PLUS density gradient separation was used to isolate peripheral blood mononuclear cells. CD8+ cells were isolated from fresh or cryopreserved PBMCs by AutoMACS magnetic bead positive selection, with purity checked by flow cytometry. Nucleospin Tissue or Tissue XS kits were used to extract genomic DNA, which was then quantified on a Qubit 2.0 fluorometer.

With regard to this clone: The target of this receptor is not known. Per-nucleotide qualities are absent, and no much larger clonotype sits a single base away.

The specimen was CD8+ T cells from blood. The clonotype was recovered from a woman in her thirties or forties with seronegative destructive rheumatoid arthritis. The chain links TRBV7-8 with TRBJ1-5; 9 bases in between match TRBD1. The DNA sequence is as follows: TGTGCCAGCAGCTCGACCCTCACAGGGGGCCCATATAGCAATCAGCCCCAGCATTTT. It translates to CASSSTLTGGPYSNQPQHF.